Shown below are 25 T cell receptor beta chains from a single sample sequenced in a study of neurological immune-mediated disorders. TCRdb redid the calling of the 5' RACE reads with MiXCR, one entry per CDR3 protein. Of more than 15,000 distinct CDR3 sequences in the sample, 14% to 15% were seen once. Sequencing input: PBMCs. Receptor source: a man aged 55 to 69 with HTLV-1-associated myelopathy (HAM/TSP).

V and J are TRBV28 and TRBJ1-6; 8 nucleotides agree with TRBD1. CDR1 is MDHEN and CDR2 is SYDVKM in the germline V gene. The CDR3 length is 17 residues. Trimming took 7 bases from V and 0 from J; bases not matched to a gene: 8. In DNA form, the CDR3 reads TGTGCCAGCAAACGGACAGGGCCCAGCTCCTATAATTCACCCCTCCACTTT. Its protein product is CASKRTGPSSYNSPLHF.

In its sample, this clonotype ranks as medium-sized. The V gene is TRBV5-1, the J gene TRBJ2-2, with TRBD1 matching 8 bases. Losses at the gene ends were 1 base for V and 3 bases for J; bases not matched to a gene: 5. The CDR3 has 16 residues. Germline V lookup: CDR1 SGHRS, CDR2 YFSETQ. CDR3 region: CASSLTGGGYTGELFF. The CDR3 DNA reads TGCGCCAGCAGCTTGACAGGGGGTGGATACACCGGGGAGCTGTTTTTT.

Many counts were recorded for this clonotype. CDR3 sequence (DNA): TGTGCCAGCAGCCCGGACAGCGCTTACAATGAGCAGTTCTTC. Encoded protein: CASSPDSAYNEQFF. The chain combines TRBV27 with TRBJ2-1, with D possibly matching TRBD1 (6 bases). Germline-derived CDR1 and CDR2 are MNHEY and SMNVEV (reference sequence). V shed 6 bases and J shed 4 bases, with 13 bases lying between them. The CDR3 is 14 amino acids.

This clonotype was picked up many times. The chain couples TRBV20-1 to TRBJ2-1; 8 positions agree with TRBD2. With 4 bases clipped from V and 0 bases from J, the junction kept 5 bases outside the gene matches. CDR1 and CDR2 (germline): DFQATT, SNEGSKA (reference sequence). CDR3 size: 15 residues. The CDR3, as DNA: TGCAGTGCTACCTCAGCGGGGGCCTCCTACAATGAGCAGTTCTTC. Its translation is CSATSAGASYNEQFF.

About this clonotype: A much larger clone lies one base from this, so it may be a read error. In nucleotides, the CDR3 is TGTGCCAGCAGCCCATCTGCGGGCAGGGAGCTGTTTTTT. It translates to CASSPSAGRELFF. The J gene is TRBJ2-2, the V gene TRBV7-3; D perhaps matches TRBD2 (5 bases). The CDR3 totals 13 residues. In germline, CDR1 is SGHTA, CDR2 FQGTGA. V shed 5 bases and J shed 9 bases, with 13 bases lying between them.

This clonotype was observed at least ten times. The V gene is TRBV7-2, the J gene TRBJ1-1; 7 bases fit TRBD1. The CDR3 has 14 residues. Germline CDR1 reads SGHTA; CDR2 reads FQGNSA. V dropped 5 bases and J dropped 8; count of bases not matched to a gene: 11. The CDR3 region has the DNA TGTGCCAGCAGCCTGGACAGGTCTGGAACGGAAGCTTTCTTT. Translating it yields CASSLDRSGTEAFF. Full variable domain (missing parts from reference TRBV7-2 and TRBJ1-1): GAGVSQSPSNKVTEKGKDVELRCDPISGHTALYWYRQSLGQGLEFLIYFQGNSAPDKSGLPSDRFSAERTGGSVSTLTIQRTQQEDSAVYLCASSLDRSGTEAFFGQGTRLTVV.

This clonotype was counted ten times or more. The CDR3 sequence: CASRTGLWEKLFF. The CDR3 bases are TGTGCCAGCAGGACAGGGCTGTGGGAAAAACTGTTTTTT. This chain connects TRBV28 to TRBJ1-4, with TRBD1 identical over 7 bases. Trimming at V came to 6 bases and at J to 8 bases, leaving 6 bases not matched to a gene. This CDR3 region has 13 residues. CDR1 and CDR2 (germline): MDHEN, SYDVKM.

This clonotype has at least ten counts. CDR3 sequence reads: CASRDRGIDEQYF. CDR3 nucleotides: TGTGCCAGCAGGGACAGGGGAATTGACGAGCAGTACTTC. The V gene is TRBV2, the J gene TRBJ2-7; 9 positions agree with TRBD1. V trimming: 6 bases; J trimming: 5 bases; junction bases outside the gene matches: 5. The germline CDR1 and CDR2 sequences are SNHLY and FYNNEI. The CDR3 consists of 13 residues.

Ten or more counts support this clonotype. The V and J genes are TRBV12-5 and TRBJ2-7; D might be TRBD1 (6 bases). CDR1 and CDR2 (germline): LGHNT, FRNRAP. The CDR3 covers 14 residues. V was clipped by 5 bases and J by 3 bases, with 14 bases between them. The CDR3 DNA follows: TGTGCTAGTGGTCCTTTGGACAGAATCTACGAGCAGTACTTC. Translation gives CASGPLDRIYEQYF.

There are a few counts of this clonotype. DNA of the CDR3: TGTGCCAGCAGCCCCACGGGGCAGGGTGAGCAGTTCTTC. This gives the protein CASSPTGQGEQFF. The V gene is TRBV6-4, the J gene TRBJ2-1; D could derive from TRBD1 or TRBD2 (5 bases each). V was pared by 6 bases and J by 9 bases, with 15 bases between. Germline-derived CDR1 and CDR2 are MRHNA and SNTAGT. The CDR3 extends over 13 amino acids.

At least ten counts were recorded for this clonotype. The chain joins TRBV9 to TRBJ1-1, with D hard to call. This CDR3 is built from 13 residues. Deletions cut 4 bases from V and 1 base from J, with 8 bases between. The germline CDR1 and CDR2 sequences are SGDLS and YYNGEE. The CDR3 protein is CASSSKPNTEAFF. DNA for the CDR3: TGTGCCAGCAGCTCAAAGCCGAACACTGAAGCTTTCTTT.

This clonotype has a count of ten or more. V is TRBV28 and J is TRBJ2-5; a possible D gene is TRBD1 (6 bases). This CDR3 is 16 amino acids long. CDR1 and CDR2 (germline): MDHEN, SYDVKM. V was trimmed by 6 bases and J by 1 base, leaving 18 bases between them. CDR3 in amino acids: CASRAKPGHIQETQYF. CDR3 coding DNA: TGTGCCAGCAGGGCCAAACCGGGACATATCCAAGAGACCCAGTACTTC.

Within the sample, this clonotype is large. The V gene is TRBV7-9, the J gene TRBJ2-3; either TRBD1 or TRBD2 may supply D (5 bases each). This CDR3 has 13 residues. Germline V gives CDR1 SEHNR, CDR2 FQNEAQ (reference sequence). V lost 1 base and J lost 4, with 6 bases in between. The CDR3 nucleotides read TGTGCCAGCAGCTTAGTGGGGGCAGATACGCAGTATTTT. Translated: CASSLVGADTQYF.

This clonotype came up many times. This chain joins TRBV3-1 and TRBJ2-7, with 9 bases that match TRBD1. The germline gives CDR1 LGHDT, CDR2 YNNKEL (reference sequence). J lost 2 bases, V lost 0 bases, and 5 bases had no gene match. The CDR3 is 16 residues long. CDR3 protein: CASSQDRGTGTYEQYF. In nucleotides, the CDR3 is TGTGCCAGCAGCCAAGATAGAGGGACAGGGACCTACGAGCAGTACTTC.

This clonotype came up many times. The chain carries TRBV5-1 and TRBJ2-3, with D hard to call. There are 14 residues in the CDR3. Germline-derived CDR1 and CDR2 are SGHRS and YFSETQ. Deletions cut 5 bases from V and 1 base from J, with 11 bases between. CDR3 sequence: CASSPAQGTDTQYF. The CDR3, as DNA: TGCGCCAGCAGTCCCGCACAAGGCACAGATACGCAGTATTTT.

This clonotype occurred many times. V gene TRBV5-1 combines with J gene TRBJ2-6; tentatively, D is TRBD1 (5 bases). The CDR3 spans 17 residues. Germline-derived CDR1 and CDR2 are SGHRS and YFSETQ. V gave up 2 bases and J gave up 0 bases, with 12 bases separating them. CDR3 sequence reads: CASSLDSRPSGANVLTF. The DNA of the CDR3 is TGCGCCAGCAGCTTAGACAGCCGCCCCTCTGGGGCCAACGTCCTGACTTTC.

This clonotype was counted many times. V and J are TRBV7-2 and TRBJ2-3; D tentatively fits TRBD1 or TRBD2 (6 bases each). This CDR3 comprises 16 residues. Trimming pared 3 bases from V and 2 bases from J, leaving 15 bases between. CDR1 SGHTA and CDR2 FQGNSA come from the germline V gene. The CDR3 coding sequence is TGTGCCAGCAGCTTTGGAGGGGGGATCCTCACAGATACGCAGTATTTT. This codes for CASSFGGGILTDTQYF.

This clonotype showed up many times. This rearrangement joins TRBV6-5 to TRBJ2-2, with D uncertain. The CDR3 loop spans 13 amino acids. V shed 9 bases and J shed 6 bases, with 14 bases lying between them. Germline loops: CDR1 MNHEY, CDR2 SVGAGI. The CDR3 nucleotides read TGTGCCAGTCGAACTCTGTCCCCCGGGGAGCTGTTTTTT. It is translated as CASRTLSPGELFF.

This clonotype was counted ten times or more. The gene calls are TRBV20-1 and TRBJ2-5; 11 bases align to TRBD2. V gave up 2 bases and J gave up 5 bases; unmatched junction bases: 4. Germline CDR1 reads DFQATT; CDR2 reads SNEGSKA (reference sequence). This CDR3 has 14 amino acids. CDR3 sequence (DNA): TGCAGTGCTAGAAATAGCGGGGGGGACGAGACCCAGTACTTC. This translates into CSARNSGGDETQYF.

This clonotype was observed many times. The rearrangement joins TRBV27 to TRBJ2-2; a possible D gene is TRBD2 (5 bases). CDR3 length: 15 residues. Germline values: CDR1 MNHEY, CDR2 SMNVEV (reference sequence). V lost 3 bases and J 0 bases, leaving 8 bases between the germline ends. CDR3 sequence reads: CASSFLRANTGELFF. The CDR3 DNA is TGTGCCAGCAGTTTTTTGAGGGCGAACACCGGGGAGCTGTTTTTT.

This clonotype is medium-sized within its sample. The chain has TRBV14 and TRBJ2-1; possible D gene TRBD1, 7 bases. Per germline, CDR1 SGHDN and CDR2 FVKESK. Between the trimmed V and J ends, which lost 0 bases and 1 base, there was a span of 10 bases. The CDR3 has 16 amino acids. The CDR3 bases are TGTGCCAGCAGCCAAGACGCAGGGGGGTCCTACAATGAGCAGTTCTTC. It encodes CASSQDAGGSYNEQFF.

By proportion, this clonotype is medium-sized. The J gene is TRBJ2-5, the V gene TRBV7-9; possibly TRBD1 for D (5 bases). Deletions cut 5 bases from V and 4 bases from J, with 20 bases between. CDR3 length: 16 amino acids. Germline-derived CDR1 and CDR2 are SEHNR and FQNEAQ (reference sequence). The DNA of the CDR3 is TGTGCCAGCAGCCTCCGTGAAGGGGAAAGACTAGAGACCCAGTACTTC. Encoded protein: CASSLREGERLETQYF.

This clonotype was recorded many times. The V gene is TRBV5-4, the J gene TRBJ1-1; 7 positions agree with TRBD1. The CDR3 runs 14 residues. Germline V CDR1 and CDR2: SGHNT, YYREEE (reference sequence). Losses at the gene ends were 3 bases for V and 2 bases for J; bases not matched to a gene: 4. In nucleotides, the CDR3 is TGTGCCAGCAGCTCAACAGGGGACAACACTGAAGCTTTCTTT. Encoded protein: CASSSTGDNTEAFF.

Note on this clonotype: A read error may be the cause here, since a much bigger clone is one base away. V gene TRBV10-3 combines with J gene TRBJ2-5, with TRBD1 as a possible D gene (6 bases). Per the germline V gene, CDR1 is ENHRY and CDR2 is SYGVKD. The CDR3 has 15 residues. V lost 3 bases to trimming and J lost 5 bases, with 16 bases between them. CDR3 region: CAISDSRGSGETQYF. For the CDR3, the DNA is TGTGCCATCAGTGACTCGAGGGGGTCAGGGGAGACCCAGTACTTC.

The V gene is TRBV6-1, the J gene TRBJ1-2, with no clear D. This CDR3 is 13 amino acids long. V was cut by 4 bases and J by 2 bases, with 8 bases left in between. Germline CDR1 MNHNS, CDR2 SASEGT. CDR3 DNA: TGTGCCAGCAGTGGACACGAGAACTATGGCTACACCTTC. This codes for CASSGHENYGYTF.